The rows below give T cell receptor beta chains drawn from one sample of a study of blood T cells in healthy people across ages. TCRdb re-derived calls from the 5' RACE reads in MiXCR, one entry per CDR3 protein. The table includes over 1,500,000 distinct CDR3 sequences, about two fifths detected once. The material sequenced was blood. Receptor source: a human donor in good health. CDR3s leave out the opening cysteine and the closing phenylalanine or tryptophan.

TRBV7-9	TRBJ2-1	ASSLLKGDRNNEQF
TRBV20-1	TRBJ1-2	SANRFTGFDYT
TRBV4-1	TRBJ1-2	ASSQVPGQVYGYT
TRBV10-3	TRBJ1-2	AISEWGRGTNYGYT
TRBV7-3	TRBJ2-6	TSSLEGQGYNVLT
TRBV7-9	TRBJ1-4	ASSPDRGGRSEKLF
TRBV7-9	TRBJ2-5	ASSLRQSETQY
TRBV15	-	ATKERPDRFWETQY
TRBV7-9	TRBJ2-3	ASSLASDTDTQY
TRBV12-3/TRBV12-4	TRBJ1-1	ASSDRTGVDTEAF
TRBV29-1	TRBJ2-7	SVASGLATEQY
TRBV28	TRBJ2-7	ASSPPGQYEQY
TRBV6-5	TRBJ1-2	ASSYTLTGPYYGYT
TRBV6-5	TRBJ1-2	ASRPRTGSDYGYT
TRBV7-2	TRBJ2-5	ASSLGGATETQY
TRBV20-1	TRBJ2-5	SARGLGETQY
TRBV5-1	TRBJ1-2	ASSSPPDGYT
TRBV20-1	TRBJ2-3	SARYTDTQY
TRBV18	TRBJ2-7	ASSLPFVSNEQY
TRBV6-2/TRBV6-3	TRBJ1-2	ASSYSGEEQNYGYT
TRBV10-3	TRBJ1-1	AISATGSTEAF
TRBV28	TRBJ2-1	ASSFSGGGANEQF
TRBV6-2/TRBV6-3	TRBJ2-7	ASVGGISVEQY
TRBV12-3/TRBV12-4	TRBJ2-3	ASSSGDRGWPDTQY
TRBV7-3	TRBJ2-3	AGHQGGTDTQY